This T cell receptor beta chain was recovered during a study of CD8+CD57+ T cells in acquired aplastic anemia. The overall study: DNA per sorted CD4+ or CD8+ sample ranged about 0.2 to 30 ug, averaging around 3.2 ug.

This clonotype was counted a few times. Since a much larger clone is just one base distant, this may be a read error. Looked up from germline, CDR1 is SEHNR and CDR2 is FQNEAQ (reference sequence). The CDR3 sequence is 15 residues long. By flow cytometry, patients selected for sequencing had shown an expansion of CD8+CD57+ cells. Severe acquired aplastic anemia affected all patients. Sampling of blood occurred while the patients had still received no therapy. Genomic DNA constituted the template upon which TCR beta VDJ and CDR3 profiling was performed. TCRdb reanalysed the reads using MiXCR and keeps one entry per CDR3 protein. The sample consists of approximately 190,000 distinct CDR3 sequences, 40% to 55% of them appearing once.

The sequence came from a human donor with aplastic anemia. The chain joins TRBV7-9 to TRBJ1-2; D gene unclear. Sequences were obtained from sorted CD4+, CD8+, or CD8+CD57+ T cells (not recorded which) from PBMCs. This CDR3 reads CASSPDGTMYYGCTF. CDR3 coding DNA: TGTGCCAGCAGCCCAGACGGCACAATGTACTATGGCTGCACCTTC.